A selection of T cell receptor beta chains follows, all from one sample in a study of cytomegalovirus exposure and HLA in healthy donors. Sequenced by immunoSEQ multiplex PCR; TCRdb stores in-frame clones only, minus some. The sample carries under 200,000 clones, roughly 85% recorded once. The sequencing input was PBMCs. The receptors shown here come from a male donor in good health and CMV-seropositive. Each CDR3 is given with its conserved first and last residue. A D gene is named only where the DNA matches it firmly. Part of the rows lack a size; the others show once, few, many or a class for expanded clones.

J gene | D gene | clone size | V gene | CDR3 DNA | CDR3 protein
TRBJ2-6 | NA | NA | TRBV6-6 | TGTGCCAGCAGTCGGACACCCAGTAGGGCCAACGGCCTGACTTTC | CASSRTPSRANGLTF
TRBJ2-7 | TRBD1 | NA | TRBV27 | TGTGCCAGCAGTTTTCGGACAGGGGACTACGAGCAGTACTTC | CASSFRTGDYEQYF
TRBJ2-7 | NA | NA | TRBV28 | TGTGCCAGCAGTTCCCCGTCGGGAACCGGGCGAGAGCAGTACTTC | CASSSPSGTGREQYF
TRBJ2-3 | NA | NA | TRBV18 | TGTGCCAGCTCACCGGACAGTTACACAGATACGCAGTATTTT | CASSPDSYTDTQYF
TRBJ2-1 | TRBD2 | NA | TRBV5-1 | TGCGCCAGCAGCTATGGACTAGCGGGAGTCATTGAGCAGTTCTTC | CASSYGLAGVIEQFF
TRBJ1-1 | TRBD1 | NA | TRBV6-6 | TGTGCCAGCAACACAGGGGGGAACACTGAAGCTTTCTTT | CASNTGGNTEAFF
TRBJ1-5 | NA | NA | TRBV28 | TGTGCCAGCAGCCTCGGGGGGGTAGCGAGGTATAGCAATCAGCCCCAGCATTTT | CASSLGGVARYSNQPQHF
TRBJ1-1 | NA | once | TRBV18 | TGTGCCAGCTCACCCATGACTGTGTTTGTTGGGTCTGACACTGAAGCTTTCTTT | CASSPMTVFVGSDTEAFF
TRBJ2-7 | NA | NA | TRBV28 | TGTGCCAGCAGTCTGCCTGAACGAGCCTACGAGCAGTACTTC | CASSLPERAYEQYF
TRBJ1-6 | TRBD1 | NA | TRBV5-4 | TGTGCCAGCAGCTTGGCCGGGACAGTTAATTCACCCCTCCACTTT | CASSLAGTVNSPLHF
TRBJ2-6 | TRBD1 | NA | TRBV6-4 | TGTGCCAGCTCCCCGACAGGGGCGACCTCTGGGGCCAACGTCCTGACTTTC | CASSPTGATSGANVLTF
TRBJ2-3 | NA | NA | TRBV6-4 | TGTGCCAGCAGTGCTACAGCGGACACAGATACGCAGTATTTT | CASSATADTDTQYF
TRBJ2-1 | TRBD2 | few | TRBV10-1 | TGCGCCAGCAGTGGGTCATCCGGGACTAGCGGCGCGAGCTCCTACAATGAGCAGTTCTTC | CASSGSSGTSGASSYNEQFF
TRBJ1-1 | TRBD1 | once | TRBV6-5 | TGTGCCAGCAGTTCCCACAGGGGGCTCGTTAACACTGAAGCTTTCTTT | CASSSHRGLVNTEAFF
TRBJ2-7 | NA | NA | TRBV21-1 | TGTGCCAGCAGCGGTAGTGGGGGGGCCTGCGAGCAGTACTTC | CASSGSGGACEQYF